Here is one T cell receptor (beta chain) with its context. These data are taken from a study of cytomegalovirus exposure and HLA in healthy donors. Whereas donors were nominally healthy upon sampling, unrecorded immune exposures were probable. Both 60 Vbeta primers and 13 Jbeta primers went into the PCR. This table comes from immunoSEQ multiplex PCR, and its TCRdb copy is limited to in-frame clones, with some not included. The table shows about 200,000 clones, with around 85% occurring only once. V was clipped by 3 bases and J by 7 bases; unmatched bases: 9. This CDR3 has 14 amino acids. The germline CDR1 and CDR2 sequences are GTSNPN and SVGIG (reference sequence).

The source of this sequence is a woman in her forties or fifties in good health and CMV-seronegative. The sample taken for sequencing was PBMCs. The V call is TRBV30, the J call TRBJ2-7; 10 nucleotides line up with TRBD2. The CDR3 bases are TGTGCCTGGAGGAAGGGACTAGCGCCTCGGGAGCAGTACTTC. It yields the protein CAWRKGLAPREQYF. Based on the CDR3 plus reference TRBV30 and TRBJ2-7, the full variable domain is SQTIHQWPATLVQPVGSPLSLECTVEGTSNPNLYWYRQAAGRGLQLLFYSVGIGQISSEVPQNLSASRPQDRQFILSSKKLLLSDSGFYLCAWRKGLAPREQYFGPGTRLTVT.